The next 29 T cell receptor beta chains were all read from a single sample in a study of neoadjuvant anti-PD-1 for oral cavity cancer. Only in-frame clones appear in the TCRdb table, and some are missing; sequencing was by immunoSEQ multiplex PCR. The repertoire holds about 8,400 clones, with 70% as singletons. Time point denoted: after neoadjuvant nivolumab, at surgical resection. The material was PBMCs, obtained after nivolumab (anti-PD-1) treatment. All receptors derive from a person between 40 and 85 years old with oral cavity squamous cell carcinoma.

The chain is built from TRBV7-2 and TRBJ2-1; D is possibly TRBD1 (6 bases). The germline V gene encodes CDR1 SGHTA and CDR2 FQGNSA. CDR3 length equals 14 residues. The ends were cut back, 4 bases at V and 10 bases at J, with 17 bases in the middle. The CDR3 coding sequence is TGTGCCAGCAGCTCCGCACAGGTGCAGGGGGAGCAGTTCTTC. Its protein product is CASSSAQVQGEQFF. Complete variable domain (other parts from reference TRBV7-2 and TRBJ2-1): GAGVSQSPSNKVTEKGKDVELRCDPISGHTALYWYRQSLGQGLEFLIYFQGNSAPDKSGLPSDRFSAERTGGSVSTLTIQRTQQEDSAVYLCASSSAQVQGEQFFGPGTRLTVL.

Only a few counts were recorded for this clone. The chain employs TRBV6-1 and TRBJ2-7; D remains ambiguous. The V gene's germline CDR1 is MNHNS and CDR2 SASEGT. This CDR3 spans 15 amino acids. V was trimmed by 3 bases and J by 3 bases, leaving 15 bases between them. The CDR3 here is CASSDNEGSVYEQYF. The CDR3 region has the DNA TGTGCCAGCAGTGACAATGAAGGGTCCGTCTACGAGCAGTACTTC.

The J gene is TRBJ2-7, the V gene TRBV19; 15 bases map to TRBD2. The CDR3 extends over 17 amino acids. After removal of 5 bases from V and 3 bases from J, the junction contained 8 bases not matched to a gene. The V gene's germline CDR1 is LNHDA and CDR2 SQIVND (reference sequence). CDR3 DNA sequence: TGTGCCAGTAGTCCTTTTGGGACTAGCGGGGGGAACTACGAGCAGTACTTC. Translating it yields CASSPFGTSGGNYEQYF. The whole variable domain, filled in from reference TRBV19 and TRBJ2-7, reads DGGITQSPKYLFRKEGQNVTLSCEQNLNHDAMYWYRQDPGQGLRLIYYSQIVNDFQKGDIAEGYSVSREKKESFPLTVTSAQKNPTAFYLCASSPFGTSGGNYEQYFGPGTRLTVT.

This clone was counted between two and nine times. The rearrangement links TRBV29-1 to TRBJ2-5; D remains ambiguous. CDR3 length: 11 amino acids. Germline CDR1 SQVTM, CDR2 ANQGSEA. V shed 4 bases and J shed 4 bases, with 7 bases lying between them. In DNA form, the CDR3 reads TGCAGCGTTGTATGTGGAGAGACCCAGTACTTC. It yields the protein CSVVCGETQYF. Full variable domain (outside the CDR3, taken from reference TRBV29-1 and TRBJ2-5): SAVISQKPSRDICQRGTSLTIQCQVDSQVTMMFWYRQQPGQSLTLIATANQGSEATYESGFVIDKFPISRPNLTFSTLTVSNMSPEDSSIYLCSVVCGETQYFGPGTRLLVL.

The CDR3 DNA follows: TGCGCCAGCAGCGAACAGGGCCGGGGGGAGCAGTACTTC. Translating it yields CASSEQGRGEQYF. V is TRBV4-1 and J is TRBJ2-7, with D perhaps being TRBD1 or TRBD2 (6 bases each). This CDR3 has 13 amino acids. Deletions cut 5 bases from V and 7 bases from J, with 15 bases between. CDR1 and CDR2 from the germline V gene are MGHRA and YSYEKL.

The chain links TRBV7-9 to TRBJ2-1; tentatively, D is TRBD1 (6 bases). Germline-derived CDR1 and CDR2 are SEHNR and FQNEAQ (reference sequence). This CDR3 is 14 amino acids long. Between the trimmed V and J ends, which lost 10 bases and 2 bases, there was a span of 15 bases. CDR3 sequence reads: CATRGQSAYNEQFF. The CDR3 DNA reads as TGTGCCACTCGAGGACAGAGTGCCTACAATGAGCAGTTCTTC.

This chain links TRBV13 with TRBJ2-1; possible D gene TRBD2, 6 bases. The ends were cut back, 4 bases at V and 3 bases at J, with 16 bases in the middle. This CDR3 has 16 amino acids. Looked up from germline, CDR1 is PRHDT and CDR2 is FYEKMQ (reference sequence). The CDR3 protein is CASSYLGGELYNEQFF. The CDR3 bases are TGTGCCAGCAGCTACCTTGGAGGGGAGCTCTACAATGAGCAGTTCTTC.

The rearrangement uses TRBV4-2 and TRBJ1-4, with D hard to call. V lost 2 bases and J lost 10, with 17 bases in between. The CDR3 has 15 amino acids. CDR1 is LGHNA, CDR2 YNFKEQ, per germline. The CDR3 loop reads CASSQIGPREGKLFF. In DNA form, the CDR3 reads TGTGCCAGCAGCCAAATCGGGCCTCGTGAAGGAAAACTGTTTTTT.

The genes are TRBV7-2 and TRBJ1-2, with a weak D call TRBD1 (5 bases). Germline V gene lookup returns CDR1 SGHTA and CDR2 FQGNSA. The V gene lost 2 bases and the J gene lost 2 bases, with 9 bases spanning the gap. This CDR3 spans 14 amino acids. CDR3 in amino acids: CASSLSPGNYGYTF. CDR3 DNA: TGTGCCAGCAGCTTATCCCCAGGGAACTATGGCTACACCTTC.

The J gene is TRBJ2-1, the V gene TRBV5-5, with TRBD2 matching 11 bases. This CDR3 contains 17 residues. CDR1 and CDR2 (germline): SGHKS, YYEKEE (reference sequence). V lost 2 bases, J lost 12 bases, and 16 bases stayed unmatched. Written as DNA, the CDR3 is TGTGCCAGCAGCTTAGTGGTTGCGACTAGCGGGGCAGACGGGCAGTTCTTC. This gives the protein CASSLVVATSGADGQFF.

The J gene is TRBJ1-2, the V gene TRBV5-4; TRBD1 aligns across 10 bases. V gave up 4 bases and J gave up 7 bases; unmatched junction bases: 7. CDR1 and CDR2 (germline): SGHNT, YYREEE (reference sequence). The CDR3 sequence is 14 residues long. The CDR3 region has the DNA TGTGCCAGCAGCCCGGGACAGGGGCCCCTTGGCTACACCTTC. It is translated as CASSPGQGPLGYTF.

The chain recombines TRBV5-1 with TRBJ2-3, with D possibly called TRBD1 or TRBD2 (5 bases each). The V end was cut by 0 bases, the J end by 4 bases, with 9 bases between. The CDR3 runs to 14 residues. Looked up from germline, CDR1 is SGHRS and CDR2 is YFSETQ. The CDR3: CASSLARDADTQYF. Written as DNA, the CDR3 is TGCGCCAGCAGCTTGGCCCGGGACGCAGATACGCAGTATTTT.

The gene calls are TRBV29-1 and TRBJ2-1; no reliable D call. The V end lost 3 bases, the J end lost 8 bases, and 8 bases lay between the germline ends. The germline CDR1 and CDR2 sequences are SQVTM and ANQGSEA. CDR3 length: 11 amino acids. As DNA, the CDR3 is TGCAGCGTTGAGGTCGTGGATGAGCAGTTCTTC. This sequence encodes CSVEVVDEQFF.

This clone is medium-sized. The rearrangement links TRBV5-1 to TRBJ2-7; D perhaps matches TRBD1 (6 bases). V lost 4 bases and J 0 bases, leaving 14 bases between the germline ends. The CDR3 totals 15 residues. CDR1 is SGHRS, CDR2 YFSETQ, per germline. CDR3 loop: CASSGGQSSSYEQYF. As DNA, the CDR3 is TGCGCCAGCAGCGGCGGACAGTCGAGCTCCTACGAGCAGTACTTC.

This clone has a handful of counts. CDR3 protein: CASSLGQPMNTEAFF. CDR3 DNA: TGTGCCAGCAGTCTAGGACAGCCCATGAACACTGAAGCTTTCTTT. This rearrangement joins TRBV27 to TRBJ1-1; tentatively, D is TRBD1 (6 bases). This CDR3 is 15 amino acids long. CDR1 is MNHEY, CDR2 SMNVEV, per germline (reference sequence). The ends were cut back, 5 bases at V and 0 bases at J, with 13 bases in the middle.

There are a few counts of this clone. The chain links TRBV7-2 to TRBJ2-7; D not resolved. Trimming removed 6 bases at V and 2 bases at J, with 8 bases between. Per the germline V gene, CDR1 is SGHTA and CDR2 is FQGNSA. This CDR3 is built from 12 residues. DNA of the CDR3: TGTGCCAGCAGGGGATTGACCTACGAGCAGTACTTC. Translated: CASRGLTYEQYF.

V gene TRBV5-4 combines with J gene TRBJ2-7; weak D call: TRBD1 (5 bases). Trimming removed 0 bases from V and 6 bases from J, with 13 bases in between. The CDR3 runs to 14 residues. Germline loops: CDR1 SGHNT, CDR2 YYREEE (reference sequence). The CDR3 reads CASSLDPGQREQYF. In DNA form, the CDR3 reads TGTGCCAGCAGCTTGGATCCAGGGCAGCGCGAGCAGTACTTC.

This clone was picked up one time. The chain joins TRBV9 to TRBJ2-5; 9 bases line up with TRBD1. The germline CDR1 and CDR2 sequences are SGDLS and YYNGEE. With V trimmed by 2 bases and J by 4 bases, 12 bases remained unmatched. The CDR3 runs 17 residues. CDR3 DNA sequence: TGTGCCAGCAGCGTTGGAGGGGGGACAGGGTACCCAGAGACCCAGTACTTC. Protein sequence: CASSVGGGTGYPETQYF.

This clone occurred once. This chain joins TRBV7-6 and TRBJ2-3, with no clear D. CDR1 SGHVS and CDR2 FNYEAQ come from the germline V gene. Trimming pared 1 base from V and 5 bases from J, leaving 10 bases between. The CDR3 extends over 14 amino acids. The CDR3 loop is CASSLVSSRDTQYF. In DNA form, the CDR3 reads TGTGCCAGCAGCTTAGTCAGTTCCAGAGATACGCAGTATTTT.

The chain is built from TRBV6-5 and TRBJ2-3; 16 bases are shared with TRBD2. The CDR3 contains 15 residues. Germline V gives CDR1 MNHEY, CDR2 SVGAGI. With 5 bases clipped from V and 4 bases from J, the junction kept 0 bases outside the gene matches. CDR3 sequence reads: CASSGTSGGADTQYF. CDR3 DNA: TGTGCCAGCAGTGGGACTAGCGGGGGGGCAGATACGCAGTATTTT.

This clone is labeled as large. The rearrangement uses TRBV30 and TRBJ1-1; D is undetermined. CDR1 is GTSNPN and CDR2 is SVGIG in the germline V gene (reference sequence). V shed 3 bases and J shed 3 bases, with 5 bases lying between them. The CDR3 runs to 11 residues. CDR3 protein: CAWRGYTEAFF. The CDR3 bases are TGTGCCTGGAGGGGATACACTGAAGCTTTCTTT.

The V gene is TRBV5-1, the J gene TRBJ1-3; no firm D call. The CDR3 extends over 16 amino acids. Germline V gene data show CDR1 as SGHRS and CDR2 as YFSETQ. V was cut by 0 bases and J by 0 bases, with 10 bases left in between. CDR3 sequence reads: CASSLAGPNSGNTIYF. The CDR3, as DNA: TGCGCCAGCAGCTTGGCGGGCCCAAACTCTGGAAACACCATATATTTT.

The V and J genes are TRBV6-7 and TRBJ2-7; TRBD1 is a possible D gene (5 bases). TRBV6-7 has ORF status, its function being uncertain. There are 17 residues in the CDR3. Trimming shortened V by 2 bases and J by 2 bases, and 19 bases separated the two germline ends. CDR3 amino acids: CASSYDLYRTYTYEQYF. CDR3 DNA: TGTGCCAGCAGTTACGATCTCTACCGGACATACACCTACGAGCAGTACTTC.

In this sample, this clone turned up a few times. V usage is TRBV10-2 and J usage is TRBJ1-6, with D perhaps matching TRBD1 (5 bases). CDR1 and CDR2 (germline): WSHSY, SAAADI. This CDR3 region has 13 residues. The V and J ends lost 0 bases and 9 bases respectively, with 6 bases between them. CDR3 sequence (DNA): TGCGCCAGCAGTGAGTCGAGGGGTTCACCCCTCCACTTT. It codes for CASSESRGSPLHF.

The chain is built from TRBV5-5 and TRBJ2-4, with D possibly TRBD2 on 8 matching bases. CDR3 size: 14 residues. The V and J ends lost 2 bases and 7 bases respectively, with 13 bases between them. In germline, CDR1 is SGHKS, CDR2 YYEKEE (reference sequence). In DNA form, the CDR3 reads TGTGCCAGCAGCTTCAGCGGGGGACAGAACATTCAGTACTTC. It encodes CASSFSGGQNIQYF.

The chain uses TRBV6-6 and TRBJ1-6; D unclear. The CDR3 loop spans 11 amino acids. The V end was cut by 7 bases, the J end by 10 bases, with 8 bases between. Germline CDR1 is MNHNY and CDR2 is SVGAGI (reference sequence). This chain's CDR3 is CASKEESPLHF. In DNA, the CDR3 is TGTGCCAGCAAAGAGGAATCACCCCTCCACTTT.

CDR3 coding DNA: TGTGCCAGCAGCGGGCGGCAGGGTTCCTGGGCAGATACGCAGTATTTT. This encodes CASSGRQGSWADTQYF. V usage is TRBV7-6 and J usage is TRBJ2-3; D is perhaps TRBD1 (5 bases). V was shortened by 5 bases and J by 4 bases, with 19 bases between the two germline ends. Germline CDR1 reads SGHVS; CDR2 reads FNYEAQ. CDR3 length: 16 residues.

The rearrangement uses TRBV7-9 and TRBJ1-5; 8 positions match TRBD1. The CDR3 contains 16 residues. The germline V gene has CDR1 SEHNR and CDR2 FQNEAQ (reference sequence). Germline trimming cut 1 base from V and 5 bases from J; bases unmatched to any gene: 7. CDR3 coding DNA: TGTGCCAGCAGCTTAGGCAGGGGGCTTCGGGATCAGCCCCAGCATTTT. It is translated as CASSLGRGLRDQPQHF.

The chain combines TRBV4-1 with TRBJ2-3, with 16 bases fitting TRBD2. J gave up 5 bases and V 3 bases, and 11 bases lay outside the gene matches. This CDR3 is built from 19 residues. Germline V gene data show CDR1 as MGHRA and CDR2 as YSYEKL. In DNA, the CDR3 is TGCGCCAGCAGCCACCCGGGACTAGCGGGGGGGCAGAATAGAGATACGCAGTATTTT. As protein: CASSHPGLAGGQNRDTQYF.